A selection of T cell receptor beta chains follows, all from one sample in a study of blood T cell repertoires in COVID-19. Assay used: immunoSEQ multiplex PCR; TCRdb lists only in-frame clones, some missing. The sample lists under 350,000 clones, 65% to 90% occurring once. What was sequenced was peripheral blood. Receptors were obtained from a human donor in a cohort sampled during active COVID-19. The CDR3 runs from the conserved cysteine through the conserved F or W. Each record gives: clone size, J gene, D gene, V gene, CDR3 protein, CDR3 DNA. D genes are given only for firm matches. Only some rows state a clone size, as once, few, many or a class for expanded clones.

>NA|TRBJ2-1|TRBD2|TRBV6-6
CASSRLAGGFMTSYNEQFF
TGTGCCAGCAGTCGACTAGCGGGGGGTTTTATGACCTCCTACAATGAGCAGTTCTTC
>NA|TRBJ2-3|TRBD1|TRBV5-1
CASSGTGRQLTDTQYF
TGCGCCAGCAGCGGGACAGGACGGCAACTCACAGATACGCAGTATTTT
>NA|TRBJ1-1|NA|TRBV7-9
CASSFGGSPLNTEAFF
TGTGCCAGCAGCTTCGGGGGTTCGCCCCTGAACACTGAAGCTTTCTTT
>NA|TRBJ2-1|NA|TRBV5-1
CASSLWLDNEQFF
TGCGCCAGCAGCCTGTGGCTAGACAATGAGCAGTTCTTC
>NA|TRBJ1-5|NA|TRBV3-1/TRBV3-2
CASSQIGEQPQHF
TGTGCCAGCAGCCAGATAGGGGAACAGCCCCAGCATTTT
>NA|TRBJ2-3|TRBD2|TRBV11-3
CASSHGAGRRTDTQYF
TGTGCCAGCAGCCATGGAGCGGGACGCCGCACAGATACGCAGTATTTT
>NA|TRBJ1-6|TRBD1|TRBV6-5
CASSYIGTGGSPLHF
TGTGCCAGCAGTTACATCGGGACAGGGGGCTCGCCCCTCCACTTT
>NA|TRBJ1-2|TRBD1|TRBV3-1/TRBV3-2
CASSLLRGQNYGYTF
TGTGCCAGCAGCCTACTCAGGGGGCAGAACTATGGCTACACCTTC
>few|TRBJ2-7|NA|TRBV5-3
CARSLDRTLCSYEQYF
TGTGCCAGAAGCTTGGACAGGACGCTCTGCTCCTACGAGCAGTACTTC
>once|TRBJ2-2|NA|TRBV5-4
CASSQTSSGELFF
TGTGCCAGCAGCCAAACTAGCTCCGGGGAGCTGTTTTTT
>NA|TRBJ2-1|NA|TRBV5-1
CASSLVSSETEQFF
TGCGCCAGCAGCTTGGTTAGTAGCGAGACCGAGCAGTTCTTC
>NA|TRBJ1-5|NA|TRBV10-3
CAIKGNSNQPQHF
TGTGCCATCAAGGGGAATAGCAATCAGCCCCAGCATTTT
>NA|TRBJ2-2|NA|TRBV7-9
CASSRQADTGELFF
TGTGCCAGCAGCCGACAGGCAGACACCGGGGAGCTGTTTTTT
>NA|TRBJ2-3|TRBD2|TRBV2
CATLSSGDSTDTQYF
TGTGCCACCCTGAGTAGCGGGGATAGCACAGATACGCAGTATTTT
>NA|TRBJ1-2|NA|TRBV5-1
CASRTGTYYGYTF
TGCGCCAGCAGAACCGGGACATACTATGGCTACACCTTC
>NA|TRBJ1-1|NA|TRBV5-1
CASKHRINTEAFF
TGCGCCAGCAAACACAGAATTAACACTGAAGCTTTCTTT
>many|TRBJ1-2|NA|TRBV5-1
CASSLEPGEGYYGYTF
TGCGCCAGCAGCTTGGAGCCAGGGGAGGGATACTATGGCTACACCTTC
>NA|TRBJ2-1|TRBD1|TRBV24-1
CATSVGVGQVGGEQFF
TGTGCCACCAGTGTCGGGGTGGGACAGGTCGGGGGTGAGCAGTTCTTC
>NA|TRBJ2-3|TRBD2|TRBV4-2
CASSQELQQRGGTDTQYF
TGTGCCAGCAGCCAAGAACTCCAACAGCGGGGCGGCACAGATACGCAGTATTTT
>NA|TRBJ2-1|TRBD2|TRBV18
CASSLSGGAFYNEQFF
TGTGCCAGCTCACTTAGCGGGGGAGCTTTTTACAATGAGCAGTTCTTC
>NA|TRBJ1-1|NA|TRBV15
CALNRDYLIDTEAFF
TGTGCCTTAAACCGGGACTACTTGATAGACACTGAAGCTTTCTTT
>NA|TRBJ2-1|TRBD2|TRBV24-1
CATSDLHGAGGDNEQFF
TGTGCCACCAGTGATTTGCACGGAGCGGGGGGAGACAATGAGCAGTTCTTC
>NA|TRBJ1-1|NA|TRBV19
CASRSRVEAFF
TGTGCCAGTAGGTCGAGGGTTGAAGCTTTCTTT
>NA|TRBJ1-2|NA|TRBV5-1
CASSLDSYGYTF
TGCGCCAGCAGCTTGGATTCTTATGGCTACACCTTC
>NA|TRBJ1-4|NA|TRBV7-9
CASSFEGRGWEKLFF
TGTGCCAGCAGCTTTGAGGGCAGGGGTTGGGAAAAACTGTTTTTT
>NA|TRBJ1-1|TRBD1|TRBV9
CASSRTGQSNTEAFF
TGTGCCAGCAGCAGAACGGGACAGTCAAACACTGAAGCTTTCTTT
>NA|TRBJ1-1|NA|TRBV7-3
CASSFTGNTEAFF
TGTGCCAGCAGCTTCACAGGGAACACTGAAGCTTTCTTT
>NA|TRBJ2-2|NA|TRBV6-1
CASSGGRDANTGELFF
TGTGCCAGCAGTGGAGGACGGGATGCGAACACCGGGGAGCTGTTTTTT
>NA|TRBJ1-1|TRBD1|TRBV5-1
CASSTDRATTQNTEAFF
TGCGCCAGCAGCACAGACAGGGCTACTACTCAGAACACTGAAGCTTTCTTT
>NA|TRBJ1-5|NA|TRBV13
CASSLGRGAQPQHF
TGTGCCAGCAGCTTAGGCCGGGGGGCCCAGCCCCAGCATTTT